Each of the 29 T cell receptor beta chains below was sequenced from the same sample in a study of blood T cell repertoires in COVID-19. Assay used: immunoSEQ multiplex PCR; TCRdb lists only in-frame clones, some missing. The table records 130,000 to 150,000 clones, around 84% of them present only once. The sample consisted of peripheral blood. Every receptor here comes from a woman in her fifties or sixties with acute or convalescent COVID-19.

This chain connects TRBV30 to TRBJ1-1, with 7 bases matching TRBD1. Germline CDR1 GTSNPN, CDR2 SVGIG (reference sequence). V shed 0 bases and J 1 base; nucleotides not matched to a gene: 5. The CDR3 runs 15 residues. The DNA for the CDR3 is TGTGCCTGGAGTGTACAGGGGTTGACGAACACTGAAGCTTTCTTT. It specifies CAWSVQGLTNTEAFF.

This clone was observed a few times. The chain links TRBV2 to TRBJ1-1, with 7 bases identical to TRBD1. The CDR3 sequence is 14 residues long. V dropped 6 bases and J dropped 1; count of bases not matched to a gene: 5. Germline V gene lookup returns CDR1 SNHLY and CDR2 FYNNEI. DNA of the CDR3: TGTGCCAGCAGGTACAGGGGAGGGAACACTGAAGCTTTCTTT. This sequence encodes CASRYRGGNTEAFF.

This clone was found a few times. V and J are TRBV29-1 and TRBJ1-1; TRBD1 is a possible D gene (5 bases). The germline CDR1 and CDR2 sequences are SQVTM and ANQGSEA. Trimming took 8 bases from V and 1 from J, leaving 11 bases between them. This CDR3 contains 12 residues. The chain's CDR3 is CSTRQGNTEAFF. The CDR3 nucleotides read TGCAGCACGCGGCAGGGGAACACTGAAGCTTTCTTT.

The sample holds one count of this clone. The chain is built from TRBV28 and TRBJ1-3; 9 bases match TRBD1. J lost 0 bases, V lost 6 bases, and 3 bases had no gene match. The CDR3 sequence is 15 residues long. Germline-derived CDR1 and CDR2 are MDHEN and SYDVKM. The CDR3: CASSWDRVSGNTIYF. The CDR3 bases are TGTGCCAGCAGCTGGGACAGGGTCTCTGGAAACACCATATATTTT.

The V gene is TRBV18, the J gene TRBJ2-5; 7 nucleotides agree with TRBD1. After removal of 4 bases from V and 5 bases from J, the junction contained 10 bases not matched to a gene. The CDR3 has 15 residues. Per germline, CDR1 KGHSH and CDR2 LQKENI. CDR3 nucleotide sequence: TGTGCCAGCTCACTGAACGGACAGGCTGGGGAGACCCAGTACTTC. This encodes CASSLNGQAGETQYF.

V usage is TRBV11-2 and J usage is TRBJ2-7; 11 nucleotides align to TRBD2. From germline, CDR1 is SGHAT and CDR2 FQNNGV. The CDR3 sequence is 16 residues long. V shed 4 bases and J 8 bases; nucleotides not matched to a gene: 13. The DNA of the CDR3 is TGTGCCAGCAGCTCCTTAACTAGCGGGGGTTCGGGCCAGCAGTACTTC. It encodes CASSSLTSGGSGQQYF.

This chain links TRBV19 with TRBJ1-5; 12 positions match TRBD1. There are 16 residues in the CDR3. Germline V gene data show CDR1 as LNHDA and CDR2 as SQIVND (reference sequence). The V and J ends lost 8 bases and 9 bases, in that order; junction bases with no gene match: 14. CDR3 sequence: CASQYGTGGSGRPQHF. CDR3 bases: TGTGCCAGTCAGTACGGGACAGGGGGCTCTGGCCGGCCCCAGCATTTT.

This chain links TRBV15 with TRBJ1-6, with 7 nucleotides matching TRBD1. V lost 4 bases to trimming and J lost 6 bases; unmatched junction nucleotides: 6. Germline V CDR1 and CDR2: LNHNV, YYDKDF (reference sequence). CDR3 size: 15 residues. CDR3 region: CATSIDRASNSPLHF. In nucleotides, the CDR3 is TGTGCCACCAGCATCGACAGGGCATCTAATTCACCCCTCCACTTT.

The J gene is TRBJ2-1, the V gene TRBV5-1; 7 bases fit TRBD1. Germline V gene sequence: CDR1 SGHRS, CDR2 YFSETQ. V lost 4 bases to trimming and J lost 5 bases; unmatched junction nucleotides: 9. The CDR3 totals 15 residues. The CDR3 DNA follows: TGCGCCAGCAGCCCAGCTGGGACAGCTGACAATGAGCAGTTCTTC. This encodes CASSPAGTADNEQFF.

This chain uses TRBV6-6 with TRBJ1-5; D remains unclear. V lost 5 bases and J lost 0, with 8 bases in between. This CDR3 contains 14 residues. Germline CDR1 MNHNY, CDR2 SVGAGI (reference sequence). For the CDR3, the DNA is TGTGCCAGCAGTCCCGGGGATAGCAATCAGCCCCAGCATTTT. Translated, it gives CASSPGDSNQPQHF.

The chain's CDR3 is CASSPGPEGQPQHF. Here the CDR3 DNA reads TGCGCCAGCAGCCCGGGCCCGGAGGGTCAGCCCCAGCATTTT. This sequence joins TRBV5-1 and TRBJ1-5, with D hard to call. Germline lookup yields CDR1 SGHRS and CDR2 YFSETQ. Between the trimmed V and J ends, which lost 4 bases and 6 bases, there was a span of 14 bases. The CDR3 is 14 residues long.

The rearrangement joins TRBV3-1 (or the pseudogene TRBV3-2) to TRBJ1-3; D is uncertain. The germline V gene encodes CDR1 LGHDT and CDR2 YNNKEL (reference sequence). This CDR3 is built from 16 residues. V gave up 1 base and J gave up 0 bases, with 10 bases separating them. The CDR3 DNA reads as TGTGCCAGCAGCCAAGGCGGCAGATCCTCTGGAAACACCATATATTTT. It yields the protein CASSQGGRSSGNTIYF.

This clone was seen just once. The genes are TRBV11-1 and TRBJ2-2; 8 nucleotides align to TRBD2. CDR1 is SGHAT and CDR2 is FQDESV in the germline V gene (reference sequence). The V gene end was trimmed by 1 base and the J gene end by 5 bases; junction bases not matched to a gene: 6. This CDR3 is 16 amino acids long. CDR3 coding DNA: TGTGCCAGCAGCTTAGACGGGGGGGCGCGGACCGGGGAGCTGTTTTTT. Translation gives CASSLDGGARTGELFF. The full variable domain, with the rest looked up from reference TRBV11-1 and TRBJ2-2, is EAEVAQSPRYKITEKSQAVAFWCDPISGHATLYWYRQILGQGPELLVQFQDESVVDDSQLPKDRFSAERLKGVDSTLKIQPAELGDSAMYLCASSLDGGARTGELFFGEGSRLTVL.

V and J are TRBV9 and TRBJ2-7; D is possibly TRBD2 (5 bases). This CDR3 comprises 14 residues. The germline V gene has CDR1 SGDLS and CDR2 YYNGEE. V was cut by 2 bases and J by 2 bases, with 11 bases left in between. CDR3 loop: CASSVEERAYEQYF. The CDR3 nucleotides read TGTGCCAGCAGCGTTGAAGAGAGGGCCTACGAGCAGTACTTC.

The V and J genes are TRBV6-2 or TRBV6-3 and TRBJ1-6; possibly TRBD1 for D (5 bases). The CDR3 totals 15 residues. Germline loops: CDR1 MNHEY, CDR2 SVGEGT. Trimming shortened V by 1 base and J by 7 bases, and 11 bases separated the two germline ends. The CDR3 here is CASSYLGGRNSPLHF. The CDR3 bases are TGTGCCAGCAGTTACTTGGGGGGTAGGAATTCACCCCTCCACTTT.

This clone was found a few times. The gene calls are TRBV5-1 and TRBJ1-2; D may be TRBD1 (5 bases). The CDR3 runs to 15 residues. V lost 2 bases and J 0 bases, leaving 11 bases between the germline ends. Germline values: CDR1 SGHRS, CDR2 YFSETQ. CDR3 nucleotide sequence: TGCGCCAGCAGCTTAGGGGATTTGGCTAACTATGGCTACACCTTC. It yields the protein CASSLGDLANYGYTF.

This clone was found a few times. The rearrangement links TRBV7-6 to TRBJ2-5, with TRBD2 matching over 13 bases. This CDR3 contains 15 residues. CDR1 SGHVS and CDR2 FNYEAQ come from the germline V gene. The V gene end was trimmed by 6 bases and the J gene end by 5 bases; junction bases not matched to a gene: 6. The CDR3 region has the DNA TGTGCCAGCAGATGGACTAGCGGGGGTGGGGAGACCCAGTACTTC. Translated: CASRWTSGGGETQYF.

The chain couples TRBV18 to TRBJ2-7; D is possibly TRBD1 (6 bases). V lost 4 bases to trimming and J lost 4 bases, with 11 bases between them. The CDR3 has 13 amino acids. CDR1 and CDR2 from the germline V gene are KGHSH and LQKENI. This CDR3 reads CASSQGVGYEQYF. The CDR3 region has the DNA TGTGCCAGCTCACAGGGGGTGGGATACGAGCAGTACTTC.

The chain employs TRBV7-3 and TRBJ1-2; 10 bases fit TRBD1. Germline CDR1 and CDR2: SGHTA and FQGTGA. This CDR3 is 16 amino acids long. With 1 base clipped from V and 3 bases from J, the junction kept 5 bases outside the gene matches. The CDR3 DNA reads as TGTGCCAGCAGCTTAAACCCTGGACAGGGGGACTATGGCTACACCTTC. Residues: CASSLNPGQGDYGYTF.

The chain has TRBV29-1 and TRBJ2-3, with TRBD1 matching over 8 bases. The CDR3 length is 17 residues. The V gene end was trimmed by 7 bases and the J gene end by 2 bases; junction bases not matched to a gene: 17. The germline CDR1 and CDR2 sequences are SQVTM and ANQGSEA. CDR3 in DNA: TGCAGCGCCATGCCGGGACAGGTTTACCTTATCACAGATACGCAGTATTTT. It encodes CSAMPGQVYLITDTQYF.

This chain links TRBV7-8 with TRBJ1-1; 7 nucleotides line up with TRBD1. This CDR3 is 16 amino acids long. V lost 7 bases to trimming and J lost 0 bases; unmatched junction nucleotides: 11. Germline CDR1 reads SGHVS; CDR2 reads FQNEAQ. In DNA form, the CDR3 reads TGTGCCAGCACCCGATGGGACAGACCCATGAACACTGAAGCTTTCTTT. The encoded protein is CASTRWDRPMNTEAFF.

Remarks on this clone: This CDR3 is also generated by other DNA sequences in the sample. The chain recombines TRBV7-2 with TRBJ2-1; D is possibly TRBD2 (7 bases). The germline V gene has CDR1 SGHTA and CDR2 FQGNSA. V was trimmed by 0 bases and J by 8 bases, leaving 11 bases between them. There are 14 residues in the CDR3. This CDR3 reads CASSLASGGYEQFF. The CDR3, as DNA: TGTGCCAGCAGCTTAGCGTCGGGGGGCTATGAGCAGTTCTTC.

CDR3 residues: CASSRTDGGDTEAFF. The CDR3 region has the DNA TGTGCCAGCTCACGGACGGATGGGGGGGACACTGAAGCTTTCTTT. The J gene is TRBJ1-1, the V gene TRBV18; a possible D gene is TRBD1 (5 bases). V lost 4 bases and J 3 bases, leaving 15 bases between the germline ends. The length of the CDR3 is 15 residues. The germline CDR1 and CDR2 sequences are KGHSH and LQKENI.

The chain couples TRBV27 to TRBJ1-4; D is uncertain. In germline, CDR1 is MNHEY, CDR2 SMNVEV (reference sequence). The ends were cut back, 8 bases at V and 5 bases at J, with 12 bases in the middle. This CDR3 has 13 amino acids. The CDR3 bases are TGTGCCAGCGGAGCGGGGAGGAATGAAAAACTGTTTTTT. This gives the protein CASGAGRNEKLFF.

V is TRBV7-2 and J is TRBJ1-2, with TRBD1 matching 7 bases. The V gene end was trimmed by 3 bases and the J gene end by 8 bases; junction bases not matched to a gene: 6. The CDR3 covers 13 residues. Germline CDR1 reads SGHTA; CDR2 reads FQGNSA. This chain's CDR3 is CASSFRQGDGYTF. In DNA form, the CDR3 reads TGTGCCAGCAGCTTCCGACAGGGTGACGGCTACACCTTC.

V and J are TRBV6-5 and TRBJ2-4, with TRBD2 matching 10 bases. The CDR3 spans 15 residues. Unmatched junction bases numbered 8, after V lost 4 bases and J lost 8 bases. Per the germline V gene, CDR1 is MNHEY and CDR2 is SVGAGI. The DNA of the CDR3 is TGTGCCAGCAGTTTCGGCACTAGCGGGAAAGACATTCAGTACTTC. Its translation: CASSFGTSGKDIQYF.

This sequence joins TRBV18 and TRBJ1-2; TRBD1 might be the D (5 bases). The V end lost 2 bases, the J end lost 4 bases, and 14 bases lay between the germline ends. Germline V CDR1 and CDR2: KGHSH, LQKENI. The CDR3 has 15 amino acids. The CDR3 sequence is CASSPSPGVGYGYTF. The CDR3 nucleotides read TGTGCCAGCTCACCATCCCCGGGGGTGGGCTATGGCTACACCTTC. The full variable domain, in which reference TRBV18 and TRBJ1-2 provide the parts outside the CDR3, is NAGVMQNPRHLVRRRGQEARLRCSPMKGHSHVYWYRQLPEEGLKFMVYLQKENIIDESGMPKERFSAEFPKEGPSILRIQQVVRGDSAAYFCASSPSPGVGYGYTFGSGTRLTVV.

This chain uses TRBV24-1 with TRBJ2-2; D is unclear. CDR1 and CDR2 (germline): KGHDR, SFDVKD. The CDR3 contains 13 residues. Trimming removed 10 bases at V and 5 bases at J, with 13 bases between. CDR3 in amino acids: CATSRRGTGELFF. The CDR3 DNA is TGTGCCACTAGTAGGAGAGGTACCGGGGAGCTGTTTTTT.

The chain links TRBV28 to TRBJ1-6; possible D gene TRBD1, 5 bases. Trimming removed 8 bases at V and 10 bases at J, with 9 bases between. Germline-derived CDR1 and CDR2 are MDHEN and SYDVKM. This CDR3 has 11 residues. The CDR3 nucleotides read TGTGCCAGCCGGACAAACTCACCCCTCCACTTT. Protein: CASRTNSPLHF. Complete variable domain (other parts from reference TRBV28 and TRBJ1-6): DVKVTQSSRYLVKRTGEKVFLECVQDMDHENMFWYRQDPGLGLRLIYFSYDVKMKEKGDIPEGYSVSREKKERFSLILESASTNQTSMYLCASRTNSPLHFGNGTRLTVT.